This T cell receptor (beta chain) was documented in a study of T cell responses to AZD1222 COVID-19 vaccine. Here immunoSEQ multiplex PCR was the method, and the copy in TCRdb shows in-frame clones only, minus some. This sample has roughly 150,000 clones, with less than 95% found just once. This receptor was identified in an adult in good health. Sequencing used peripheral blood, obtained on day 0 of AZD1222 vaccination.

CDR3 DNA: TGTGCCAGCTCACCGAGTGGGCCCTACAATGAGCAGTTCTTC. Encoded protein: CASSPSGPYNEQFF. The chain couples TRBV18 to TRBJ2-1; D ambiguous. The CDR3 loop spans 14 amino acids. Trimming took 3 bases from V and 2 from J, leaving 8 bases between them. Germline V lookup: CDR1 KGHSH, CDR2 LQKENI.